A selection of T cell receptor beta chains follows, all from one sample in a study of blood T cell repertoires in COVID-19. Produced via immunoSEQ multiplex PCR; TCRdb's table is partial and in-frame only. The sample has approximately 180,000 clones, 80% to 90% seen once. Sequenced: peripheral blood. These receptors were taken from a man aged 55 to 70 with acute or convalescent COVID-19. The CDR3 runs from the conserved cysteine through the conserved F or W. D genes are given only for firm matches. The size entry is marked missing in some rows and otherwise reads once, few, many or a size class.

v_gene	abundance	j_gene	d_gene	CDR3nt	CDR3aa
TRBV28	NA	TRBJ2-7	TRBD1	TGTGCCAGCAGTGGCACCGGGACAGAATTTTTCTACGAGCAGTACTTC	CASSGTGTEFFYEQYF
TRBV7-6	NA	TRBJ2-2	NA	TGTGCCAGCAGCTCCCAAGGGGCAGGGTTCACCGGGGAGCTGTTTTTT	CASSSQGAGFTGELFF
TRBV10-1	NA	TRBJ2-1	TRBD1	TGCGCCAGCAGGGTACAGGGGGCTGCGTACAATGAGCAGTTCTTC	CASRVQGAAYNEQFF
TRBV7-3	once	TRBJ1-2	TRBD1	TGTGCCAGCAGCCGATGGTCACAGGGGGAAGGCTACACCTTC	CASSRWSQGEGYTF
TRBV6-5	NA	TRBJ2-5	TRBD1	TGTGCCAGCAGGACAGGGTCTGGGACCCAGTACTTC	CASRTGSGTQYF
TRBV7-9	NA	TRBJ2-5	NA	TGTGCCAGCAGCATCGCGACGGGGGAGGTAGAGACCCAGTACTTC	CASSIATGEVETQYF
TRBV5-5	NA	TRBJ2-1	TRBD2	TGTGCCAGCAGCCCAGGACTAGCGGTGAACAATGAGCAGTTCTTC	CASSPGLAVNNEQFF
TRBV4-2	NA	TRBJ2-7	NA	TGTGCCAGCAGCCAGAGAGGGAGGGAGCAGTACTTC	CASSQRGREQYF
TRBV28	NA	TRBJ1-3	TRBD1	TGTGCCAGCAGAATCGATTGGGACAGAGGAAACACCATATATTTT	CASRIDWDRGNTIYF
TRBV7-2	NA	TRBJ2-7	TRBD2	TGTGCCAGCAGACCTGACGGACTAGCATTCCAAAAGGGCTCCTACGAGCAGTACTTC	CASRPDGLAFQKGSYEQYF
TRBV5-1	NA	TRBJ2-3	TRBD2	TGCGCCAGCAGCCTAACTAGCGGGAGATATACGCAGTATTTT	CASSLTSGRYTQYF
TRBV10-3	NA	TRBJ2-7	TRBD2	TGTGCCCTCCGGGACAGTCGCGGGGGGGAGTCAGGGGAGCAGTACTTC	CALRDSRGGESGEQYF
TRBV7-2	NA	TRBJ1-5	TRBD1	TGTGCCAGCAGCTTAGTGGGGACAGGGATGAACCAGCCCCAGCATTTT	CASSLVGTGMNQPQHF
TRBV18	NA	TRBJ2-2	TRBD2	TGTGCCAGCTCATCTCGACTAGCGGGAGCAGGGACCGGGGAGCTGTTTTTT	CASSSRLAGAGTGELFF
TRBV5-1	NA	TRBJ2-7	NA	TGCGCCAGCAGCTTGGTAGGAGGGAAAGCCTACGAGCAGTACTTC	CASSLVGGKAYEQYF
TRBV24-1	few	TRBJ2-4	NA	TGTGCCACCAGTGATTCAGGGAACATTCAGTACTTC	CATSDSGNIQYF
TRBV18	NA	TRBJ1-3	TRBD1	TGTGCCAGCTCAGGGGACAGGGACGGAAACACCATATATTTT	CASSGDRDGNTIYF